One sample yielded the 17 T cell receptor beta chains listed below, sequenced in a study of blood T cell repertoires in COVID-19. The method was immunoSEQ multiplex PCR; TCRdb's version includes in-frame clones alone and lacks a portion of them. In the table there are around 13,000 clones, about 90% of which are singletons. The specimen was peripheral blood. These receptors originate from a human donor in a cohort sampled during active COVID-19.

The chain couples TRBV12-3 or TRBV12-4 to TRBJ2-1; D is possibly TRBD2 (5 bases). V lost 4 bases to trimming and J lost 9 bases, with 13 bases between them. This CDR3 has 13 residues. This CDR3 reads CASSSEKRGEQFF. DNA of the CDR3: TGTGCCAGCAGTTCGGAAAAACGGGGTGAGCAGTTCTTC.

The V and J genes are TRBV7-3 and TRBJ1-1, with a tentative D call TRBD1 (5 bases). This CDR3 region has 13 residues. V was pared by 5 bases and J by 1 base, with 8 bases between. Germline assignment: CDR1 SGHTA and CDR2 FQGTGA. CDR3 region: CASSRDRNTEAFF. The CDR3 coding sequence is TGTGCCAGCAGCCGAGACAGGAACACTGAAGCTTTCTTT.

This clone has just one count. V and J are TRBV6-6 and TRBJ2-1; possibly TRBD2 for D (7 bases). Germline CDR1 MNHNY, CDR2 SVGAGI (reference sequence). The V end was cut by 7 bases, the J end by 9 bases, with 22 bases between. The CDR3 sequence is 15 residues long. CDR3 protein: CASISGARETGEQFF. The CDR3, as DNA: TGTGCCAGCATCTCCGGGGCGCGGGAGACAGGTGAGCAGTTCTTC.

The CDR3 DNA reads TGCGCCAGCAGCTCCCAGGGGTCAGGGAATGAGCAGTTCTTC. This sequence encodes CASSSQGSGNEQFF. V gene TRBV5-1 combines with J gene TRBJ2-1; TRBD1 is a possible D gene (6 bases). Per the germline V gene, CDR1 is SGHRS and CDR2 is YFSETQ. This CDR3 comprises 14 residues. V shed 3 bases and J shed 7 bases, with 14 bases lying between them.

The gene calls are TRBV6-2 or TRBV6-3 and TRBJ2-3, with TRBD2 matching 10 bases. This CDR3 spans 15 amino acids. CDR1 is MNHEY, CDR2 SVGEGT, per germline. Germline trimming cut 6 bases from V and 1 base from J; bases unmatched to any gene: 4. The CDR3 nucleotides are TGTGCCAGCAGGCCTCTAGCGGGGGGCACAGATACGCAGTATTTT. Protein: CASRPLAGGTDTQYF.

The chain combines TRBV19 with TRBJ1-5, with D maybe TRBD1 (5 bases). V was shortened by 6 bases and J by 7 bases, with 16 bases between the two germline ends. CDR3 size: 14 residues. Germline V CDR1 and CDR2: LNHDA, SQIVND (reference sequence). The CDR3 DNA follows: TGTGCCAGTAGCGGGGCGGGGCCTCAACAGCCCCAGCATTTT. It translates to CASSGAGPQQPQHF.

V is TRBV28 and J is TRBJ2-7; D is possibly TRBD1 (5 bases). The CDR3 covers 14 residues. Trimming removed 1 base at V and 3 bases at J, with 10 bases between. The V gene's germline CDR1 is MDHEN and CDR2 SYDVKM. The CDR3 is CASSLLRGRYEQYF. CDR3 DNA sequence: TGTGCCAGCAGTTTATTAAGGGGCCGCTACGAGCAGTACTTC.

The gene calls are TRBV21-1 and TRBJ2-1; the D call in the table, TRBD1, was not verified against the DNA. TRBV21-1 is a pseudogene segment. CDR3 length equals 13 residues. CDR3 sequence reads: CASSKGNRNEQFF. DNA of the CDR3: TGTGCCAGCAGCAAAGGCAACAGGAATGAGCAGTTCTTC.

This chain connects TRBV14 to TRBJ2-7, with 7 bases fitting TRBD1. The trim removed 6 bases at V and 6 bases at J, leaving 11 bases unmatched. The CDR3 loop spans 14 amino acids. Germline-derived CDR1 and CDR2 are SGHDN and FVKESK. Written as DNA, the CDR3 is TGTGCCAGCAGTCCTACACAGGGGTGGGGCGAGCAGTACTTC. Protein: CASSPTQGWGEQYF.

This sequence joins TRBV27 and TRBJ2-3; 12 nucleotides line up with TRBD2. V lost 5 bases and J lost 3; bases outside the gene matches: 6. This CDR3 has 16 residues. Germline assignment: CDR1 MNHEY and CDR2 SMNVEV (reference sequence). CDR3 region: CASSPGTSGLTDTQYF. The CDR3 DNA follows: TGTGCCAGCAGTCCGGGGACTAGCGGGCTAACAGATACGCAGTATTTT.

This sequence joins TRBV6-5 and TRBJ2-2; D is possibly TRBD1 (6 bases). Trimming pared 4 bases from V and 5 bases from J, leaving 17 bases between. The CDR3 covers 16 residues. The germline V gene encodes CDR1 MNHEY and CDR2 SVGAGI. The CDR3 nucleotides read TGTGCCAGCAGTTTACCGGCAGGGGTGGAGACCGGGGAGCTGTTTTTT. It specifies CASSLPAGVETGELFF.

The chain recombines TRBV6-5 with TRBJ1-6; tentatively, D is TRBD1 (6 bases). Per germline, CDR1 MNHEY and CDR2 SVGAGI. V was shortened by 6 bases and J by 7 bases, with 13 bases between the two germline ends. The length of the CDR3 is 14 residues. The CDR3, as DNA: TGTGCCAGCAGCGACAGGTGGACGAATTCACCCCTCCACTTT. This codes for CASSDRWTNSPLHF.

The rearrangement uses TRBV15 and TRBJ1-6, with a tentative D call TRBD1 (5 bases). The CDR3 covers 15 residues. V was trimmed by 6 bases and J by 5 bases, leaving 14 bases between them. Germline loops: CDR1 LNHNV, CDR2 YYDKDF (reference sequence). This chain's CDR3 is CATSVGARDNSPLHF. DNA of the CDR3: TGTGCCACCAGTGTAGGGGCCCGGGATAATTCACCCCTCCACTTT.

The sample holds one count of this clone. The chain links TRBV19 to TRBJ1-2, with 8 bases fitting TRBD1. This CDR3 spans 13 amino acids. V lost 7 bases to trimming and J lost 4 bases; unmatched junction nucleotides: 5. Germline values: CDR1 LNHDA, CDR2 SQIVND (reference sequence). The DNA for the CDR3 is TGTGCCAGTACCCAACAGGGGGTCTATGGCTACACCTTC. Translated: CASTQQGVYGYTF.

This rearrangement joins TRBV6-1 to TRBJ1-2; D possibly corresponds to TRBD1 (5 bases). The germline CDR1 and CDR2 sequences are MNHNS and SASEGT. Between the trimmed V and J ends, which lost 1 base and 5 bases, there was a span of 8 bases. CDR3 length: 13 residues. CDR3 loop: CASSEGGAYGYTF. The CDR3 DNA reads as TGTGCCAGCAGTGAAGGCGGGGCTTATGGCTACACCTTC.

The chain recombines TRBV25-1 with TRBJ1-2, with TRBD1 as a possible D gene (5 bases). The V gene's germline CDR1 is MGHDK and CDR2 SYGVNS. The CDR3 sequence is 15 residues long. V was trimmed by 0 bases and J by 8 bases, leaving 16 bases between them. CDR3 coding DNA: TGTGCCAGCAGTGAATATAGAGGACAACACCCCGGCTACACCTTC. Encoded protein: CASSEYRGQHPGYTF.

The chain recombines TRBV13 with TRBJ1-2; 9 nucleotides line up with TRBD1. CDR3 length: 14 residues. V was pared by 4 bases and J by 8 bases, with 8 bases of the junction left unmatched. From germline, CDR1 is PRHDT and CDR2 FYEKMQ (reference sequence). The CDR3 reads CASSSRDRVGGYTF. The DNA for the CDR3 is TGTGCCAGCAGCTCCCGGGACAGGGTAGGCGGCTACACCTTC. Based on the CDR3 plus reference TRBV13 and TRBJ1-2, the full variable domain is AAGVIQSPRHLIKEKRETATLKCYPIPRHDTVYWYQQGPGQDPQFLISFYEKMQSDKGSIPDRFSAQQFSDYHSELNMSSLELGDSALYFCASSSRDRVGGYTFGSGTRLTVV.